This T cell receptor beta chain was sequenced in a study of blood T cell repertoires in COVID-19. Participants came from about two dozen US areas, aged about 18 to 100 years. Each participant's cohort was designated according to participant-reported clinical history. Exposed enrollees encountered a COVID-19 case at some point within 2 weeks before study entry. Per the original data handling: Estimation of nucleated cell counts relied on the amplification of reference gene primers. Sequenced by immunoSEQ multiplex PCR; TCRdb stores in-frame clones only, minus some. For V, J and clone size, that table is used; D and trimming come from the DNA. Among under 200,000 clones listed, about four fifths were seen once. Germline V gene lookup returns CDR1 MNHEY and CDR2 SVGEGT. The CDR3 extends over 16 amino acids. V was shortened by 6 bases and J by 4 bases, with 21 bases between the two germline ends.

The chain is built from TRBV6-2 or TRBV6-3 and TRBJ1-1; unclear D gene. The sample consisted of PBMCs or T cells enriched from blood (not recorded which). The sequence was obtained from a woman aged 25 to 39 who had been exposed to COVID-19. CDR3 loop: CASSRNRRDGRTEAFF. CDR3 DNA: TGTGCCAGCAGCCGGAATAGACGTGATGGGCGCACTGAAGCTTTCTTT.